The 13 T cell receptor beta chains listed next were all sequenced from one sample in a study of T cell responses to AZD1222 COVID-19 vaccine. Data came from immunoSEQ multiplex PCR; TCRdb stores just in-frame clones and leaves some out. The sample yields fewer than 200,000 clones, over 80% seen once. Source: peripheral blood, taken on day 0 of AZD1222 vaccination. The receptor source for this set is an adult in good health.

The chain employs TRBV3-1 (or the pseudogene TRBV3-2) and TRBJ1-6; 9 bases line up with TRBD1. Per the germline V gene, CDR1 is LGHDT and CDR2 is YNNKEL (reference sequence). V shed 3 bases and J 7 bases; nucleotides not matched to a gene: 10. The CDR3 is made up of 17 amino acids. CDR3 nucleotides: TGTGCCAGCAGCCATTCTGCCGGGACAGGGTTCAATTCACCCCTCCACTTT. Its translation is CASSHSAGTGFNSPLHF.

The gene calls are TRBV5-1 and TRBJ2-1; D might be TRBD2 (6 bases). This CDR3 has 15 amino acids. The germline CDR1 and CDR2 sequences are SGHRS and YFSETQ. V lost 0 bases and J 2 bases, leaving 9 bases between the germline ends. The CDR3 loop reads CASSLGSGAYNEQFF. The CDR3 DNA reads as TGCGCCAGCAGCTTGGGTAGCGGTGCCTACAATGAGCAGTTCTTC.

This clone was recorded once. The V call is TRBV28, the J call TRBJ2-1, with TRBD1 identical over 9 bases. In germline, CDR1 is MDHEN, CDR2 SYDVKM. The J segment lost 8 bases and the V segment lost 4 bases, leaving 9 bases of the junction unmatched. There are 15 residues in the CDR3. In DNA form, the CDR3 reads TGTGCCAGCAGTTCGGGGGGACAGGGCGTCGATGAGCAGTTCTTC. Translating gives CASSSGGQGVDEQFF.

The gene calls are TRBV29-1 and TRBJ1-1, with a weak D call TRBD1 (6 bases). The CDR3 has 13 residues. V lost 6 bases, J lost 7 bases, and 18 bases lay in between. Per the germline V gene, CDR1 is SQVTM and CDR2 is ANQGSEA. The CDR3 is CSVRLGGGGEAFF. The CDR3 nucleotides read TGCAGCGTCCGTCTAGGGGGGGGCGGTGAAGCTTTCTTT. The whole variable domain, remainder taken from reference TRBV29-1 and TRBJ1-1, is SAVISQKPSRDICQRGTSLTIQCQVDSQVTMMFWYRQQPGQSLTLIATANQGSEATYESGFVIDKFPISRPNLTFSTLTVSNMSPEDSSIYLCSVRLGGGGEAFFGQGTRLTVV.

The chain combines TRBV10-2 with TRBJ1-5; 7 bases align to TRBD1. V lost 6 bases and J lost 5; bases outside the gene matches: 7. Germline V gene sequence: CDR1 WSHSY, CDR2 SAAADI. This CDR3 has 14 amino acids. The CDR3 here is CASREGQDHQPQHF. The CDR3 DNA reads as TGCGCCAGCAGGGAAGGACAGGACCATCAGCCCCAGCATTTT.

V usage is TRBV6-2 or TRBV6-3 and J usage is TRBJ2-7, with 9 bases that match TRBD1. Germline V CDR1 and CDR2: MNHEY, SVGEGT. This CDR3 has 15 amino acids. The V and J ends lost 5 bases and 3 bases, in that order; junction bases with no gene match: 8. The CDR3 sequence: CASSAPGQGFYEQYF. In DNA, the CDR3 is TGTGCCAGCAGTGCCCCGGGACAGGGATTCTACGAGCAGTACTTC.

The CDR3 coding sequence is TGTGCCAGCAGTCGTAGCGGGGCAGATACGCAGTATTTT. This codes for CASSRSGADTQYF. The chain recombines TRBV12-3 or TRBV12-4 with TRBJ2-3, with 8 bases identical to TRBD2. V lost 5 bases, J lost 4 bases, and 2 bases stayed unmatched. This CDR3 is built from 13 residues.

The chain joins TRBV28 to TRBJ1-2; 8 bases align to TRBD1. The CDR3 runs to 15 residues. CDR1 MDHEN and CDR2 SYDVKM come from the germline V gene. The ends lost 5 bases at V and 4 bases at J; junction bases unmatched: 9. For the CDR3, the DNA is TGTGCCAGCAGTCCCTCGGACAGGGCGGGCTATGGCTACACCTTC. It codes for CASSPSDRAGYGYTF.

This chain links TRBV6-6 with TRBJ1-5, with 7 bases fitting TRBD1. J gave up 5 bases and V 2 bases, and 3 bases lay outside the gene matches. The CDR3 runs 14 residues. Germline loops: CDR1 MNHNY, CDR2 SVGAGI (reference sequence). CDR3 region: CASSYRGQDQPQHF. DNA of the CDR3: TGTGCCAGCAGTTACAGGGGGCAGGATCAGCCCCAGCATTTT.

This clone appeared many times. The CDR3 DNA is TGCAGTGCTAGTAAACCAGGGGACATCCCCTACGAGCAGTACTTC. This encodes CSASKPGDIPYEQYF. The V and J genes are TRBV20-1 and TRBJ2-7; weak D call: TRBD1 (6 bases). The CDR3 runs 15 residues. Trimming removed 3 bases at V and 2 bases at J, with 17 bases between. CDR1 is DFQATT, CDR2 SNEGSKA, per germline (reference sequence).

This chain uses TRBV7-2 with TRBJ2-1, with D perhaps assigned TRBD1 or TRBD2 (5 bases each). The CDR3 length is 14 residues. V dropped 5 bases and J dropped 7 bases, with 15 bases sitting between them. From germline, CDR1 is SGHTA and CDR2 FQGNSA. CDR3 residues: CASSAPAGRNEQFF. The CDR3 region has the DNA TGTGCCAGCAGCGCACCCGCAGGGAGAAATGAGCAGTTCTTC. Supplemented by reference TRBV7-2 and TRBJ2-1, the full variable domain reads GAGVSQSPSNKVTEKGKDVELRCDPISGHTALYWYRQSLGQGLEFLIYFQGNSAPDKSGLPSDRFSAERTGGSVSTLTIQRTQQEDSAVYLCASSAPAGRNEQFFGPGTRLTVL.

CDR3 sequence: CASSVVGVPNTGELFF. DNA for the CDR3: TGTGCCAGCAGCGTAGTTGGGGTCCCTAACACCGGGGAGCTGTTTTTT. The chain combines TRBV9 with TRBJ2-2; D not certain. The ends were cut back, 0 bases at V and 2 bases at J, with 11 bases in the middle. Germline lookup yields CDR1 SGDLS and CDR2 YYNGEE. This CDR3 is 16 amino acids long.

The chain links TRBV5-4 to TRBJ1-2, with D possibly being TRBD1 (5 bases). The germline CDR1 and CDR2 sequences are SGHNT and YYREEE (reference sequence). V was pared by 0 bases and J by 7 bases, with 13 bases between. The CDR3 runs 14 residues. For the CDR3, the DNA is TGTGCCAGCAGCTTGGATGGAGGGGTGGTTGGCTACACCTTC. It codes for CASSLDGGVVGYTF. Drawing the rest from reference TRBV5-4 and TRBJ1-2, the complete variable domain is ETGVTQSPTHLIKTRGQQVTLRCSSQSGHNTVSWYQQALGQGPQFIFQYYREEENGRGNFPPRFSGLQFPNYSSELNVNALELDDSALYLCASSLDGGVVGYTFGSGTRLTVV.